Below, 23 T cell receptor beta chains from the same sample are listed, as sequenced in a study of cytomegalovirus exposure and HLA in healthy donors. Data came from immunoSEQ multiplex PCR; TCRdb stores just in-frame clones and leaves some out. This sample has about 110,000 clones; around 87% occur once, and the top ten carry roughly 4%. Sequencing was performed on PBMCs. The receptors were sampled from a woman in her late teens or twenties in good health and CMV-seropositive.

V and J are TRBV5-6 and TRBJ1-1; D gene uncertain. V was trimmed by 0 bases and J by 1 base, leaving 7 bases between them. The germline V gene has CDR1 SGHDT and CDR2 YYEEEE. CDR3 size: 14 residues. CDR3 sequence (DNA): TGTGCCAGCAGCTTGGAACTCTCGAACACTGAAGCTTTCTTT. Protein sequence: CASSLELSNTEAFF. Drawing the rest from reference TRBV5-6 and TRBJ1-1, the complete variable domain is DAGVTQSPTHLIKTRGQQVTLRCSPKSGHDTVSWYQQALGQGPQFIFQYYEEEERQRGNFPDRFSGHQFPNYSSELNVNALLLGDSALYLCASSLELSNTEAFFGQGTRLTVV.

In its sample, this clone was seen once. CDR3 coding DNA: TGCGCCAGCGCTAGAGAGCGCGCCACTGAAGCTTTCTTT. Translating gives CASARERATEAFF. The gene calls are TRBV4-1 and TRBJ1-1; D remains unclear. CDR1 and CDR2 (germline): MGHRA, YSYEKL. The CDR3 length is 13 residues. V shed 8 bases and J shed 4 bases, with 14 bases lying between them.

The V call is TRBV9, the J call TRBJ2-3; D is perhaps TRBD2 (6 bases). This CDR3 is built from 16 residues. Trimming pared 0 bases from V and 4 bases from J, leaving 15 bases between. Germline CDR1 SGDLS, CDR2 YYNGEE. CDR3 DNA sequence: TGTGCCAGCAGCGTAGCTCGGCTCCCGGGAGCAGATACGCAGTATTTT. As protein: CASSVARLPGADTQYF.

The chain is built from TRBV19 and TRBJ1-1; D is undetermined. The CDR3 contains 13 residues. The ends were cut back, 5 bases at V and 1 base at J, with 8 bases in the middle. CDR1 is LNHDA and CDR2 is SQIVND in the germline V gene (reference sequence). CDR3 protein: CASSPRGNTEAFF. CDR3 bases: TGTGCCAGTAGTCCCCGGGGGAACACTGAAGCTTTCTTT.

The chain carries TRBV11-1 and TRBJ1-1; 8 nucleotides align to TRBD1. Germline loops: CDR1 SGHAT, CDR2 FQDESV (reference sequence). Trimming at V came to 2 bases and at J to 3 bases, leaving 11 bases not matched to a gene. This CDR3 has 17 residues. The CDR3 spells CASSLLGQGARDTEAFF. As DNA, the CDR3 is TGTGCCAGCAGCTTATTAGGTCAGGGGGCCAGGGACACTGAAGCTTTCTTT.

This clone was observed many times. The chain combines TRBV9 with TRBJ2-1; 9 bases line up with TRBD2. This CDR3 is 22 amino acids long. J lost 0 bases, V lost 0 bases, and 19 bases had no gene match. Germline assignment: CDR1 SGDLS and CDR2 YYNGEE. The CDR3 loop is CASSVGAKRASGKEGSYNEQFF. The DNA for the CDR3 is TGTGCCAGCAGCGTAGGCGCTAAGCGAGCTAGCGGGAAGGAGGGCTCCTACAATGAGCAGTTCTTC. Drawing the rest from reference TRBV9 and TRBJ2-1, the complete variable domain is DSGVTQTPKHLITATGQRVTLRCSPRSGDLSVYWYQQSLDQGLQFLIQYYNGEERAKGNILERFSAQQFPDLHSELNLSSLELGDSALYFCASSVGAKRASGKEGSYNEQFFGPGTRLTVL.

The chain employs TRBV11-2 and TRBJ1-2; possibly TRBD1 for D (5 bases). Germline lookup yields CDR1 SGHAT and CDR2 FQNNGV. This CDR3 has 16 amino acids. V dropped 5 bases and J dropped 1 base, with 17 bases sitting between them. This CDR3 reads CASSPGGGFLNYGYTF. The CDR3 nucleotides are TGTGCCAGCAGCCCCGGCGGGGGGTTCCTTAACTATGGCTACACCTTC. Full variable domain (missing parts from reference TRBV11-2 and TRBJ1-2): EAGVAQSPRYKIIEKRQSVAFWCNPISGHATLYWYQQILGQGPKLLIQFQNNGVVDDSQLPKDRFSAERLKGVDSTLKIQPAKLEDSAVYLCASSPGGGFLNYGYTFGSGTRLTVV.

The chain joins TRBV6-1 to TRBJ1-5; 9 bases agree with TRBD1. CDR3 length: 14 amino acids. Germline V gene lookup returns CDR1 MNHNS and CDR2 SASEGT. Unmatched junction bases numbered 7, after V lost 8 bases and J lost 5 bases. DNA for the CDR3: TGTGCCAGCCGAGGGACAGGGCGAGATCAGCCCCAGCATTTT. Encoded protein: CASRGTGRDQPQHF.

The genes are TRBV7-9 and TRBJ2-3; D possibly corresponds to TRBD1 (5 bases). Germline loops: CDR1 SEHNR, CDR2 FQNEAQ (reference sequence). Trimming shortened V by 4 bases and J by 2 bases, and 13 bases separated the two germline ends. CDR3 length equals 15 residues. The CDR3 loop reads CASSYRQPVTDTQYF. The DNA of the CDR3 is TGTGCCAGCAGCTACCGACAGCCGGTCACAGATACGCAGTATTTT. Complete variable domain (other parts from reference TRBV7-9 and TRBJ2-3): DTGVSQNPRHKITKRGQNVTFRCDPISEHNRLYWYRQTLGQGPEFLTYFQNEAQLEKSRLLSDRFSAERPKGSFSTLEIQRTEQGDSAMYLCASSYRQPVTDTQYFGPGTRLTVL.

CDR3 region: CASSVRGWGTEAFF. DNA for the CDR3: TGTGCCAGCAGTGTGCGGGGGTGGGGGACTGAAGCTTTCTTT. The chain couples TRBV6-1 to TRBJ1-1, with a possible D match to TRBD1 (5 bases). Germline V gives CDR1 MNHNS, CDR2 SASEGT. There are 14 residues in the CDR3. V lost 4 bases, J lost 5 bases, and 14 bases lay in between.

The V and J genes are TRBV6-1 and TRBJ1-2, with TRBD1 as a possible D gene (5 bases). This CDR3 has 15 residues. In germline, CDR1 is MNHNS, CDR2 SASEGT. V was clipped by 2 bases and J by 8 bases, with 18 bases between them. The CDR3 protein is CASSENLAGGQGYTF. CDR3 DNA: TGTGCCAGCAGTGAAAACTTGGCCGGGGGTCAAGGCTACACCTTC.

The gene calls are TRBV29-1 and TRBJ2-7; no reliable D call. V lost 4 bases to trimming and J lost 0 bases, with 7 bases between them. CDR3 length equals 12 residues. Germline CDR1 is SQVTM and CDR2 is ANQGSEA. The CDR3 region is CSVASNSYEQYF. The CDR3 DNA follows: TGCAGCGTTGCCAGTAACTCCTACGAGCAGTACTTC.

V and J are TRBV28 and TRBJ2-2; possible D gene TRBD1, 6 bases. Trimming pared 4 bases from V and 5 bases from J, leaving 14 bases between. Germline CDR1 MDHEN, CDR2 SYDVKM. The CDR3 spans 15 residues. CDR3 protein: CASSSLRDKTGELFF. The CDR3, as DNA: TGTGCCAGCAGTTCCCTCCGGGACAAGACCGGGGAGCTGTTTTTT.

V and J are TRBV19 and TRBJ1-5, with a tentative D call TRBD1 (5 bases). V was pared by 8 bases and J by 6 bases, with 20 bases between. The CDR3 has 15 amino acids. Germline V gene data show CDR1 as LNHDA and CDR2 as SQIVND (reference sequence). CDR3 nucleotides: TGTGCCAGTCAAGGGGCCGGAGGGGAGAGTCAGCCCCAGCATTTT. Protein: CASQGAGGESQPQHF.

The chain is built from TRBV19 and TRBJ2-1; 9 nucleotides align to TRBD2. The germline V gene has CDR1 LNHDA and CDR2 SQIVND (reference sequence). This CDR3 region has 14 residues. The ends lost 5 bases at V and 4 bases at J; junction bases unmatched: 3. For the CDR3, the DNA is TGTGCCAGTAGTTTGCTAGCGGGGTACAATGAGCAGTTCTTC. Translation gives CASSLLAGYNEQFF.

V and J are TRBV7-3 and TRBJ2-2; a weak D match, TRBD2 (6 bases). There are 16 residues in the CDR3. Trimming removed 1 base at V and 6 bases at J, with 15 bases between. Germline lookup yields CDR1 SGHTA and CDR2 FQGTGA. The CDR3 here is CASSLNAGPRSGELFF. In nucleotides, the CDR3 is TGTGCCAGCAGCTTAAATGCGGGACCTAGATCCGGGGAGCTGTTTTTT.

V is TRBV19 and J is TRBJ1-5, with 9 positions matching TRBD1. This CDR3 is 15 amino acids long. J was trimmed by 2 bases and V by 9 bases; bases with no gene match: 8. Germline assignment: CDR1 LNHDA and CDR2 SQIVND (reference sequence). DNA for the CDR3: TGTGCCAGCCTGGACAGGGGCTATGGCAATCAGCCCCAGCATTTT. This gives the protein CASLDRGYGNQPQHF.

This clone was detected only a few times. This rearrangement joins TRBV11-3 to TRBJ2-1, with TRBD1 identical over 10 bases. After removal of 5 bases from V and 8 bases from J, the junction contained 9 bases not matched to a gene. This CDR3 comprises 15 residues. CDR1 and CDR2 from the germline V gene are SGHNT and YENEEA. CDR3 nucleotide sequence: TGTGCCAGCAGCCCCGGGACAGGGGACGTGGATGAGCAGTTCTTC. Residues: CASSPGTGDVDEQFF.

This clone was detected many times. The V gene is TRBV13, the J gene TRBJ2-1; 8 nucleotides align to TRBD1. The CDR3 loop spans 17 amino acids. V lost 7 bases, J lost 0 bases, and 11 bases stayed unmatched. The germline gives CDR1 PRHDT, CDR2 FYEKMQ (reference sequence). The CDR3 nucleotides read TGTGCCAGCACTACACGGACAGGGTCAAGCTCCTACAATGAGCAGTTCTTC. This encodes CASTTRTGSSSYNEQFF.

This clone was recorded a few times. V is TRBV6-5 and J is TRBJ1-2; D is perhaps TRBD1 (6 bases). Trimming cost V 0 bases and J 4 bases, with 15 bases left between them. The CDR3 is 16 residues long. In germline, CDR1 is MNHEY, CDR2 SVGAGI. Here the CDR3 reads CASSYSRQGKGYGYTF. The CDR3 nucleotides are TGTGCCAGCAGTTACTCGAGGCAGGGGAAGGGCTATGGCTACACCTTC.

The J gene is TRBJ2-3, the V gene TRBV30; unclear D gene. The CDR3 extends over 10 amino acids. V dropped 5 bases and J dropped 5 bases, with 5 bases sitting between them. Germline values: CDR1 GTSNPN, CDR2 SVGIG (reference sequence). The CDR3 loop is CAWSIDTQYF. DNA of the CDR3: TGTGCCTGGTCTATAGATACGCAGTATTTT. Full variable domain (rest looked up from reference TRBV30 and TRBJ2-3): SQTIHQWPATLVQPVGSPLSLECTVEGTSNPNLYWYRQAAGRGLQLLFYSVGIGQISSEVPQNLSASRPQDRQFILSSKKLLLSDSGFYLCAWSIDTQYFGPGTRLTVL.

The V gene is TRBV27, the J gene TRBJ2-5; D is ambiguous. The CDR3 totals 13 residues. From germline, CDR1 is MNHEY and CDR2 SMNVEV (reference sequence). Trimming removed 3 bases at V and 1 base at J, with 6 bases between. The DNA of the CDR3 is TGTGCCAGCAGTTTCCCATTCCAAGAGACCCAGTACTTC. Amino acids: CASSFPFQETQYF.

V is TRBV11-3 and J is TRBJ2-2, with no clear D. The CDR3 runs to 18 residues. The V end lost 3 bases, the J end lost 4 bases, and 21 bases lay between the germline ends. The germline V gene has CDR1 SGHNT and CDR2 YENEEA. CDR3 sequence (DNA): TGTGCCAGCAGCTTCAATCCTCCGGAGAGCTCGTCCACCGGGGAGCTGTTTTTT. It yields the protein CASSFNPPESSSTGELFF.